This paragraph covers one T cell receptor (beta chain) sequence. Its target is not known. TCRdb independently ran MiXCR on the 5' RACE reads; one entry per CDR3 protein. The sample records 350,000 to 450,000 distinct CDR3 sequences, roughly 25% being singletons. From germline, CDR1 is MNHNS and CDR2 SASEGT. J lost 6 bases, V lost 5 bases, and 18 bases had no gene match. The CDR3 extends over 18 amino acids. The sample is drawn from a study of CD8 T cells in ankylosing spondylitis. Study outcomes and limitations: Apparently characteristic of ankylosing spondylitis blood was a TCR beta motif (roughly eight highly homologous variants). Disease-associated clones were reportedly significantly overrepresented in matched ankylosing spondylitis synovial fluid.

This chain joins TRBV6-1 and TRBJ2-2; TRBD1 matches at 7 bases. The sample taken for sequencing was blood, either unsorted or a sorted T cell fraction (not recorded which). The sequence was obtained from a male donor with ankylosing spondylitis. CDR3 sequence (DNA): TGTGCCAGCAGTCTAGAAATCCGACAGGGAAGCGTGGCCGGGGAGCTGTTTTTT. Translating it yields CASSLEIRQGSVAGELFF.